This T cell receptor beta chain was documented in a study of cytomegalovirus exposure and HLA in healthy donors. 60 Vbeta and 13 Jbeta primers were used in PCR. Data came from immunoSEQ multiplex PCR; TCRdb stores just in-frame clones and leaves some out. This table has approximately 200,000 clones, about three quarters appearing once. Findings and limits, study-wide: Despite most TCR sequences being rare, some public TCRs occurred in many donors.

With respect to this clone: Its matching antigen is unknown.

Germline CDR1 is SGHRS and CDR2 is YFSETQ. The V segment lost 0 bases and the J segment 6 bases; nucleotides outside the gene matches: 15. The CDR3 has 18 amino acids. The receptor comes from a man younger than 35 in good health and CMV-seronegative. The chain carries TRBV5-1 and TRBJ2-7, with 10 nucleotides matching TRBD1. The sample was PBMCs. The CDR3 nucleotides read TGCGCCAGCAGCTTGGCCGGAATCACAGACAGGGGGCGAAGCGAGCAGTACTTC. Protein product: CASSLAGITDRGRSEQYF.